Presented here are 17 T cell receptor beta chains from one specimen sequenced in a study of T cell responses to AZD1222 COVID-19 vaccine. Measured with immunoSEQ multiplex PCR; TCRdb has only the in-frame clones, and not every one. The sample holds over 70,000 clones, nearly 90% seen once. Material: peripheral blood, obtained 28 days after the second AZD1222 dose. The receptors come from an adult who received the AZD1222 COVID-19 vaccine.

V is TRBV24-1 and J is TRBJ2-3; 9 bases fit TRBD2. Germline CDR1 and CDR2: KGHDR and SFDVKD. V shed 3 bases, J shed 3 bases, and the junction held 6 bases outside the gene matches. This CDR3 contains 16 residues. The CDR3 coding sequence is TGTGCCACCAGTGATCTCCCTAGCGGGACGACAGATACGCAGTATTTT. Encoded protein: CATSDLPSGTTDTQYF.

Here the CDR3 reads CASSPRDTQYF. Written as DNA, the CDR3 is TGTGCCAGCAGTCCCCGAGATACGCAGTATTTT. This rearrangement joins TRBV12-3 or TRBV12-4 to TRBJ2-3; D gene ambiguous. This CDR3 contains 11 residues. Trimming took 5 bases from V and 5 from J, leaving 5 bases between them.

This rearrangement joins TRBV7-2 to TRBJ2-7, with 15 bases that match TRBD2. Losses at the gene ends were 3 bases for V and 13 bases for J; bases not matched to a gene: 13. In germline, CDR1 is SGHTA, CDR2 FQGNSA. CDR3 length: 16 residues. The CDR3 is CASSLGLAGGSLRVYF. The CDR3 DNA is TGTGCCAGCAGCTTGGGACTAGCGGGGGGTTCTCTTCGTGTATACTTC.

The chain employs TRBV6-4 and TRBJ1-5; D not resolved. The CDR3 has 13 amino acids. The V and J ends lost 5 bases and 4 bases respectively, with 9 bases between them. Germline values: CDR1 MRHNA, CDR2 SNTAGT. The CDR3 nucleotides are TGTGCCAGCAGTAAGGACGGAAATCAGCCCCAGCATTTT. It specifies CASSKDGNQPQHF.

The rearrangement links TRBV15 to TRBJ1-1; 9 nucleotides match TRBD1. The CDR3 contains 13 residues. V trimming: 6 bases; J trimming: 6 bases; junction bases outside the gene matches: 5. CDR1 is LNHNV, CDR2 YYDKDF, per germline (reference sequence). Written as DNA, the CDR3 is TGTGCCACCAGGTTGACAGGGGGTCCTGAAGCTTTCTTT. Amino acids: CATRLTGGPEAFF.

CDR3 residues: CASSQGLAGVGAGELFF. The CDR3 region has the DNA TGTGCCAGCAGCCAGGGACTAGCGGGAGTGGGGGCCGGGGAGCTGTTTTTT. This chain connects TRBV7-8 to TRBJ2-2; 14 bases agree with TRBD2. V shed 5 bases and J 6 bases; nucleotides not matched to a gene: 8. CDR1 is SGHVS, CDR2 FQNEAQ, per germline. The CDR3 runs to 17 residues. Full variable domain (missing parts from reference TRBV7-8 and TRBJ2-2): GAGVSQSPRYKVAKRGQDVALRCDPISGHVSLFWYQQALGQGPEFLTYFQNEAQLDKSGLPSDRFFAERPEGSVSTLKIQRTQQEDSAVYLCASSQGLAGVGAGELFFGEGSRLTVL.

J is TRBJ1-2 and V is TRBV28; possibly TRBD1 for D (5 bases). CDR3 length: 14 amino acids. In germline, CDR1 is MDHEN, CDR2 SYDVKM. The V and J ends lost 2 bases and 4 bases respectively, with 11 bases between them. The CDR3 loop is CASSLPGPTYGYTF. The CDR3 DNA follows: TGTGCCAGCAGTTTACCGGGACCGACCTATGGCTACACCTTC.

The chain uses TRBV3-1 (or the pseudogene TRBV3-2) and TRBJ2-7; 8 bases line up with TRBD1. Trimming took 1 base from V and 2 from J; bases not matched to a gene: 4. The length of the CDR3 is 15 residues. CDR1 LGHDT and CDR2 YNNKEL come from the germline V gene (reference sequence). The CDR3 nucleotides are TGTGCCAGCAGCCAAGGGGGGGACAGGACCTACGAGCAGTACTTC. Its protein is CASSQGGDRTYEQYF.

The rearrangement joins TRBV3-1 (or the pseudogene TRBV3-2) to TRBJ1-6; D not resolved. Between the trimmed V and J ends, which lost 2 bases and 8 bases, there was a span of 10 bases. Germline assignment: CDR1 LGHDT and CDR2 YNNKEL (reference sequence). The CDR3 is made up of 14 amino acids. The CDR3 coding sequence is TGTGCCAGCAGCCAACCTGGGTGGTATTCACCCCTCCACTTT. Translation gives CASSQPGWYSPLHF.

The chain carries TRBV24-1 and TRBJ1-5, with D maybe TRBD1 (6 bases). Trimming stripped 3 bases from V and 4 bases from J, with 9 bases between. Germline lookup yields CDR1 KGHDR and CDR2 SFDVKD. The length of the CDR3 is 14 residues. The CDR3 DNA reads as TGTGCCACCAGTGATGGGGGGGCGAATCAGCCCCAGCATTTT. It translates to CATSDGGANQPQHF.

The V gene is TRBV30, the J gene TRBJ2-7, with 12 bases that match TRBD1. With 1 base clipped from V and 4 bases from J, the junction kept 5 bases outside the gene matches. CDR3 size: 15 residues. Germline V gene lookup returns CDR1 GTSNPN and CDR2 SVGIG (reference sequence). CDR3 coding DNA: TGTGCCTGGAGTGCAGGGACAGGGGGCGGGTACGAGCAGTACTTC. This sequence encodes CAWSAGTGGGYEQYF.

This chain connects TRBV5-1 to TRBJ1-4; the D gene is possibly TRBD1 (5 bases). Germline V gene lookup returns CDR1 SGHRS and CDR2 YFSETQ. CDR3 length: 16 amino acids. V lost 0 bases to trimming and J lost 2 bases, with 11 bases between them. The CDR3 here is CASSLGQGGTNEKLFF. In nucleotides, the CDR3 is TGCGCCAGCAGCTTGGGCCAGGGAGGGACTAATGAAAAACTGTTTTTT. The full variable domain, its missing parts supplied by reference TRBV5-1 and TRBJ1-4, is KAGVTQTPRYLIKTRGQQVTLSCSPISGHRSVSWYQQTPGQGLQFLFEYFSETQRNKGNFPGRFSGRQFSNSRSEMNVSTLELGDSALYLCASSLGQGGTNEKLFFGSGTQLSVL.

The chain joins TRBV11-3 to TRBJ2-3; D unclear. Trimming stripped 4 bases from V and 4 bases from J, with 6 bases between. Looked up from germline, CDR1 is SGHNT and CDR2 is YENEEA. The CDR3 runs 12 residues. The CDR3: CASSSYPDTQYF. For the CDR3, the DNA is TGTGCCAGCAGCTCATATCCAGATACGCAGTATTTT.

In this sample, this clone turned up once. The CDR3 spells CASSIQGPNEKLFF. The CDR3 DNA reads as TGTGCCAGTAGTATTCAAGGACCTAATGAAAAACTGTTTTTT. The gene calls are TRBV19 and TRBJ1-4; no definite D call. The V end was cut by 3 bases, the J end by 3 bases, with 8 bases between. CDR3 length: 14 residues. The germline gives CDR1 LNHDA, CDR2 SQIVND (reference sequence).

CDR3 DNA: TGTGCCACCAGTGATTATAGCGCGGTCGAGCAGTTCTTC. Translated: CATSDYSAVEQFF. The chain recombines TRBV24-1 with TRBJ2-1, with a tentative D call TRBD2 (5 bases). The CDR3 spans 13 residues. V was clipped by 2 bases and J by 10 bases, with 11 bases between them. Germline V lookup: CDR1 KGHDR, CDR2 SFDVKD.

The chain links TRBV7-3 to TRBJ2-6; a possible D gene is TRBD1 (6 bases). Germline V gene lookup returns CDR1 SGHTA and CDR2 FQGTGA. The CDR3 contains 16 residues. The V end lost 5 bases, the J end lost 2 bases, and 13 bases lay between the germline ends. The CDR3 DNA reads TGTGCCAGCAGCAACGCCAGGGGAACTGGGGCCAACGTCCTGACTTTC. Translated: CASSNARGTGANVLTF.

V and J are TRBV7-2 and TRBJ2-3, with 12 positions matching TRBD2. The CDR3 is 16 amino acids. CDR1 is SGHTA and CDR2 is FQGNSA in the germline V gene. V lost 8 bases and J lost 7; bases outside the gene matches: 13. CDR3 in DNA: TGTGCCAGCTTAGGACTAGCGGGACAGAGGGGGAATACGCAGTATTTT. Translated, it gives CASLGLAGQRGNTQYF.